This T cell receptor beta chain was sequenced in a study of T cells in Graves' hyperthyroidism and ophthalmopathy. Study context: Blood was drawn when the patient was first diagnosed and still untreated.

The length of the CDR3 is 16 residues. Trimming at V came to 5 bases and at J to 6 bases, leaving 13 bases not matched to a gene. Details on this clonotype: What it binds is not known.

Researchers amplified the TCR beta CDR3 regions from RNA transcripts. HTBI primers were employed in a first-round RT-PCR of the TCR CDR3. TCRdb reprocessed the multiplex PCR reads with MiXCR, giving one entry per CDR3 protein. The data contain approximately 520,000 distinct CDR3 sequences, around 20% of them seen just once; the ten biggest clones take up approximately 25%. Clinical symptoms, serum thyroxine and TRAb, thyroid ultrasound and orbital computed tomography were used for the diagnoses. General study points: Most expanded thyroid clonotypes above 0.001 also appeared in blood.

The rearrangement uses TRBV12-3 or TRBV12-4 and TRBJ1-5; 7 nucleotides line up with TRBD1. The TCR comes from a man younger than 35 with Graves' hyperthyroidism. Sequences were obtained from blood. CDR3 sequence: CASSRGPGGGGQPQHF. In DNA, the CDR3 is TGTGCCAGCAGTAGGGGGCCGGGGGGAGGCGGTCAGCCCCAGCATTTT.